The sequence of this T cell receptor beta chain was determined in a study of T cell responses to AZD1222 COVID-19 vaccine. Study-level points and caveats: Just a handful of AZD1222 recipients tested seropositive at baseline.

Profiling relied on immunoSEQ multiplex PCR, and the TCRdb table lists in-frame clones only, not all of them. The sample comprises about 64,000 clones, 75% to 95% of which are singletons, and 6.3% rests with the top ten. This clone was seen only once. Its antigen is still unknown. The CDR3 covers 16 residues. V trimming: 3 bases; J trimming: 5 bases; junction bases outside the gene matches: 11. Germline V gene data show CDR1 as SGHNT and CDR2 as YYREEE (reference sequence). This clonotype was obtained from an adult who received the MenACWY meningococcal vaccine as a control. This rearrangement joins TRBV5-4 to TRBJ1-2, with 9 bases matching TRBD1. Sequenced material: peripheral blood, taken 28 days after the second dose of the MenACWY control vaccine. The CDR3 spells CASSSGGQGGIYGYTF. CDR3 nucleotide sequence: TGTGCCAGCAGCTCCGGGGGACAGGGTGGAATATATGGCTACACCTTC.